The next 6 T cell receptor beta chains were all read from a single sample in a study of blood T cell repertoires in COVID-19. Data came from immunoSEQ multiplex PCR; TCRdb stores just in-frame clones and leaves some out. The table lists roughly 170,000 clones, approximately 78% of them singletons. Sample: PBMCs or T cells enriched from blood (not recorded which). These receptors were collected from a woman between 45 and 65 years old who had recovered from COVID-19.

The chain combines TRBV28 with TRBJ1-4, with 9 bases lining up with TRBD1. With V trimmed by 4 bases and J by 8 bases, 8 bases remained unmatched. Germline lookup yields CDR1 MDHEN and CDR2 SYDVKM. This CDR3 comprises 15 residues. The CDR3 nucleotides are TGTGCCAGCAGTTACACGGACAGGGGAGGCGAAAAACTGTTTTTT. Its protein is CASSYTDRGGEKLFF.

V and J are TRBV19 and TRBJ2-1; D remains unclear. V was cut by 3 bases and J by 12 bases, with 21 bases left in between. Germline V CDR1 and CDR2: LNHDA, SQIVND (reference sequence). This CDR3 is 15 amino acids long. In DNA, the CDR3 is TGTGCCAGTAGTATTTCGGTAGCCCTCATGGGTGGGCAGTTCTTC. This gives the protein CASSISVALMGGQFF.

The V and J genes are TRBV6-5 and TRBJ1-2; D remains ambiguous. The CDR3 length is 14 residues. Germline CDR1 MNHEY, CDR2 SVGAGI. The V end was cut by 5 bases, the J end by 5 bases, with 15 bases between. The CDR3 region has the DNA TGTGCCAGCAGTCGGGCGGTAGCGAATTATGGCTACACCTTC. It specifies CASSRAVANYGYTF.

V usage is TRBV5-1 and J usage is TRBJ2-1, with 14 bases that match TRBD2. V gave up 4 bases and J gave up 8 bases; unmatched junction bases: 5. Germline CDR1 reads SGHRS; CDR2 reads YFSETQ. CDR3 length equals 15 residues. CDR3 bases: TGCGCCAGCAGCGAGGGACTAGCGGGAGTCCATGAGCAGTTCTTC. It codes for CASSEGLAGVHEQFF. Looking up the rest from reference TRBV5-1 and TRBJ2-1 gives the full variable domain: KAGVTQTPRYLIKTRGQQVTLSCSPISGHRSVSWYQQTPGQGLQFLFEYFSETQRNKGNFPGRFSGRQFSNSRSEMNVSTLELGDSALYLCASSEGLAGVHEQFFGPGTRLTVL.

V and J are TRBV18 and TRBJ1-1; no clear D gene. The V end was cut by 3 bases, the J end by 1 base, with 9 bases between. Germline V gene lookup returns CDR1 KGHSH and CDR2 LQKENI. This CDR3 is built from 14 residues. The CDR3, as DNA: TGTGCCAGCTCACCCACTGGAGGGAACACTGAAGCTTTCTTT. Translating gives CASSPTGGNTEAFF.

In this sample, this clone turned up many times. This sequence joins TRBV6-5 and TRBJ2-5; 7 nucleotides align to TRBD1. This CDR3 contains 14 residues. Germline CDR1 reads MNHEY; CDR2 reads SVGAGI. J was trimmed by 6 bases and V by 2 bases; bases with no gene match: 6. CDR3 sequence: CASSYRGGAQTQYF. As DNA, the CDR3 is TGTGCCAGCAGTTACAGAGGGGGCGCTCAGACCCAGTACTTC.